These T cell receptor beta chains were read from a single sample in a study of CXCR3-negative and CXCR3-positive naive CD8 T cells. TCRdb reprocessed the 5' RACE reads and reports one entry per CDR3 protein, with no DNA. This sample lists some 50,000 distinct CDR3 sequences; its ten largest clones have around 1.5%. Sample: naive CXCR3- CD8+ T cells from blood. Source of these receptors: a human donor in good health. Some clones in this sample may be carry-over from other donors' samples. CDR3s include the opening cysteine and the closing phenylalanine or tryptophan. Rows may omit the clone size; those that give it use once, few, many or a size class.

j_call v_call clone_size cdr3_aa
TRBJ2-2 TRBV24-1 - CATSDFLTGGEGTGELFF
TRBJ2-1 TRBV6-5 - CASSFQTGANEQFF
TRBJ1-1 TRBV2 - CASSDRNTEAFF
TRBJ2-1 TRBV6-1 - CASHLFGEQFF
TRBJ1-2 TRBV29-1 - CSVEDREAYGYTF
TRBJ2-2 TRBV5-1 - CASSLVLGELFF
TRBJ2-1 TRBV6-2/TRBV6-3 - CASSYRTPRTSGSYNEQFF
TRBJ2-4 TRBV29-1 medium-sized CSVESEGWGIQYF
TRBJ2-7 TRBV21-1 - CASSKDRGHEQYF
TRBJ2-7 TRBV4-2 - CASSQDPSDTSYEQYF
TRBJ2-7 TRBV29-1 - CSAVLAGGYEQYF
TRBJ2-5 TRBV29-1 - CSVDKTGETQYF
TRBJ2-2 TRBV25-1 - CASSELGGRGTGELFF
TRBJ2-3 TRBV28 - CASSLLPSVDTQYF
TRBJ2-1 TRBV20-1 - CSAQGASGGFFNEQFF
TRBJ2-7 TRBV27 - CASSFRDSSYEQYF
TRBJ2-4 TRBV9 - CASSPSGTSGNIQYF
TRBJ2-5 TRBV20-1 - CSARPRGQETQYF
TRBJ2-5 TRBV7-8 - CATSLRAGSALETQYF
TRBJ2-1 TRBV28 - CASNSGIEQFF
TRBJ2-1 TRBV28 - CASSVTWEPFF
TRBJ2-7 TRBV9 - CASSAGRTSSSYEQYF
TRBJ2-2 TRBV18 - CASSPYGQGASIIGELFF
TRBJ1-1 TRBV9 - CASRGTGGSSEAFF
TRBJ2-3 TRBV28 - CASSLRGPRTDTQYF
TRBJ2-7 TRBV28 - CASSLGVSSSYEQYF